This T cell receptor beta chain comes out of a study of cytomegalovirus exposure and HLA in healthy donors. Broader study findings: Across donors, presence/absence analyses took sequencing depth to be roughly uniform. The majority of CMV-associated TCR beta chains were reported as apparently HLA-restricted in a later analysis. Most of the TCR beta V segments (in an earlier analysis) were productive either about 87% or about 30% of the time. For cytomegalovirus status, the classifier reportedly gave diagnoses with high specificity and sensitivity.

Of note for this clone: Its cognate antigen is unknown.

A multiplex PCR was run with 60 Vbeta primers and 13 Jbeta primers. The repertoire was sequenced with immunoSEQ multiplex PCR; TCRdb's copy has only in-frame clones and lacks some. Among roughly 120,000 clones, around three quarters were seen once, and the ten largest hold about 2%. Specimen: PBMCs. This clonotype originated in a young man in good health and CMV-seronegative.

In nucleotides, the CDR3 is TGTGCCAGCAGTGGGAGGAGTGAGCAGTTCTTC. Translating it yields CASSGRSEQFF. V and J are TRBV25-1 and TRBJ2-1; D may be TRBD2 (5 bases). Germline CDR1 reads MGHDK; CDR2 reads SYGVNS. Trimming pared 4 bases from V and 9 bases from J, leaving 7 bases between. The CDR3 has 11 amino acids.